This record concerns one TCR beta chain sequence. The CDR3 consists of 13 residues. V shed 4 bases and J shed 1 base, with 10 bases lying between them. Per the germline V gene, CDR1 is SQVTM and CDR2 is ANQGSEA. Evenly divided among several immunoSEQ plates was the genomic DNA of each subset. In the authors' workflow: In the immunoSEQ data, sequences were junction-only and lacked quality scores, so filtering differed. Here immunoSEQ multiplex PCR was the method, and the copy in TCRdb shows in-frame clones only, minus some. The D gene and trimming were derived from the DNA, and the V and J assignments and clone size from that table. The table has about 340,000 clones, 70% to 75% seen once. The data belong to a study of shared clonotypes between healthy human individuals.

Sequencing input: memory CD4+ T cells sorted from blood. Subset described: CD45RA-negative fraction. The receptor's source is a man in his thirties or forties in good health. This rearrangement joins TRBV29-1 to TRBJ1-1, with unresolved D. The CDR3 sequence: CSVGWKGNTEAFF. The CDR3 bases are TGCAGCGTTGGTTGGAAGGGGAACACTGAAGCTTTCTTT.